One sample yielded the 5 T cell receptor beta chains listed below, sequenced in a study of T cell responses to AZD1222 COVID-19 vaccine. Method: immunoSEQ multiplex PCR; TCRdb's copy keeps in-frame clones and lacks some. The sample contains 95,000 to 100,000 clones, under 90% of which appear only once. This sample comprised peripheral blood, obtained on day 0 of AZD1222 vaccination. All receptors come from an adult in good health.

This chain joins TRBV10-3 and TRBJ1-6; TRBD1 is a possible D gene (6 bases). Germline-derived CDR1 and CDR2 are ENHRY and SYGVKD. Trimming removed 6 bases at V and 5 bases at J, with 11 bases between. The CDR3 has 14 amino acids. The CDR3 reads CAIRKDSDNSPLHF. The CDR3 DNA is TGTGCCATCAGGAAGGACAGCGATAATTCACCCCTCCACTTT.

V usage is TRBV28 and J usage is TRBJ1-4; D call uncertain. Trimming cost V 6 bases and J 7 bases, with 15 bases left between them. Germline V gene data show CDR1 as MDHEN and CDR2 as SYDVKM. The CDR3 has 14 residues. The DNA for the CDR3 is TGTGCCAGCAGCCCCCCCGCGGAGGGTGAAAAACTGTTTTTT. Translated, it gives CASSPPAEGEKLFF.

This chain links TRBV5-1 with TRBJ2-5; D unresolved. Per germline, CDR1 SGHRS and CDR2 YFSETQ. The CDR3 contains 16 residues. Between the trimmed V and J ends, which lost 4 bases and 2 bases, there was a span of 18 bases. This CDR3 is CASSPGPRAVQETQYF. The CDR3 coding sequence is TGCGCCAGCAGCCCGGGCCCTAGGGCCGTACAAGAGACCCAGTACTTC.

This chain joins TRBV28 and TRBJ2-7; TRBD2 might be the D (6 bases). V shed 3 bases and J shed 7 bases, with 13 bases lying between them. The CDR3 loop spans 13 amino acids. Germline CDR1 MDHEN, CDR2 SYDVKM. CDR3 coding DNA: TGTGCCAGCAGTTTTCCGGGGGAGAATGAGCAGTACTTC. This translates into CASSFPGENEQYF.

The chain has TRBV4-3 and TRBJ1-6, with a tentative D call TRBD1 (6 bases). The V and J ends lost 0 bases and 14 bases respectively, with 11 bases between them. This CDR3 has 13 amino acids. Germline CDR1 reads LGHNA; CDR2 reads YSLEER. CDR3 bases: TGCGCCAGCAGCCAAGATCAGGGGTCAGCCCTCCACTTT. It codes for CASSQDQGSALHF.